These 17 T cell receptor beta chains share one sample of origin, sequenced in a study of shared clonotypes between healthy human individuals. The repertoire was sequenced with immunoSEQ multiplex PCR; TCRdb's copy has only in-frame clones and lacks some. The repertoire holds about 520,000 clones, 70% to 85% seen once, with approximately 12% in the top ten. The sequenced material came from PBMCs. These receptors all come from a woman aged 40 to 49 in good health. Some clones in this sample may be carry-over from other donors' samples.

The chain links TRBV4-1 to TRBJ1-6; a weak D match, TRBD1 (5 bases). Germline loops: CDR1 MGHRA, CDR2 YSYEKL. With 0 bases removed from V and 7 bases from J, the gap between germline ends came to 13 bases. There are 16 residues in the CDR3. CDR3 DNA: TGCGCCAGCAGCCAAGAAGTCAGGGTGATGAATTCACCCCTCCACTTT. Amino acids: CASSQEVRVMNSPLHF.

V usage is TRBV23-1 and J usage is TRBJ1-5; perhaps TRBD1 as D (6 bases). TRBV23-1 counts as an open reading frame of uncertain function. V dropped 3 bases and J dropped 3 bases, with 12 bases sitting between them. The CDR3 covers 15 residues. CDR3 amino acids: CASSQAGVYNQPQHF. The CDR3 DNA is TGCGCCAGCAGTCAGGCAGGGGTGTACAATCAGCCCCAGCATTTT.

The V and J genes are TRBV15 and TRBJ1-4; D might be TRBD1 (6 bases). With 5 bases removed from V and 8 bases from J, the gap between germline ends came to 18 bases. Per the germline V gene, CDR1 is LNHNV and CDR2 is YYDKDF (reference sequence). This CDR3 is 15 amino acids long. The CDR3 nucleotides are TGTGCCACCAGCGCATACCGGGACATTGGGGAAAAACTGTTTTTT. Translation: CATSAYRDIGEKLFF.

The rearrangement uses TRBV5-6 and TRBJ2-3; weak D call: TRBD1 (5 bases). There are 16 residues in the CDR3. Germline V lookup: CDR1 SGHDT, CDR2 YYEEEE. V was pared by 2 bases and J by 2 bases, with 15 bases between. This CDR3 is CASSLRGLNPTDTQYF. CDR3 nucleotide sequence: TGTGCCAGCAGCTTAAGGGGCCTCAACCCCACAGATACGCAGTATTTT.

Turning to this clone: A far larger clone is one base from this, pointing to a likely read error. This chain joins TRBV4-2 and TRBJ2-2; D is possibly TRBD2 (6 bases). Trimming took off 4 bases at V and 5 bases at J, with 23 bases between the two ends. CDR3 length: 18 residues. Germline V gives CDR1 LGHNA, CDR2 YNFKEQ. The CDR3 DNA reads TGTGCCAGCAGCCGACGTCTTTTTTCGCGGGAAGGAACCGGGGAGCTGTTTTTT. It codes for CASSRRLFSREGTGELFF.

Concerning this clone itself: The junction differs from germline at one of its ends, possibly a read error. CDR3 in amino acids: CASSPSPSRTDTQYF. In DNA form, the CDR3 reads TGTGCTAGCAGCCCCTCCCCGTCGCGCACAGATACGCAGTATTTT. The chain employs TRBV7-7 and TRBJ2-3; D not resolved. Per germline, CDR1 SSHAT and CDR2 FNYEAQ (reference sequence). CDR3 length equals 15 residues.

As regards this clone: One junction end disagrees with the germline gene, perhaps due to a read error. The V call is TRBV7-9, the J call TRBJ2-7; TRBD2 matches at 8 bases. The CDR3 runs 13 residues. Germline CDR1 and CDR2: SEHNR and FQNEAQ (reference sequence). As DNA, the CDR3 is TGTGCCAGCAGCCCTCTAGCGGGCGACGAGCAATACTTC. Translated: CASSPLAGDEQYF.

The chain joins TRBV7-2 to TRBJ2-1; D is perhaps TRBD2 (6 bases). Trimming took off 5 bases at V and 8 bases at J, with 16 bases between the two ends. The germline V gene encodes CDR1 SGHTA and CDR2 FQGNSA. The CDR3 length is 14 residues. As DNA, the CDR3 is TGTGCCAGCAGCCGCCTGAGGAGGGTCCATGAGCAGTTCTTC. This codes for CASSRLRRVHEQFF.

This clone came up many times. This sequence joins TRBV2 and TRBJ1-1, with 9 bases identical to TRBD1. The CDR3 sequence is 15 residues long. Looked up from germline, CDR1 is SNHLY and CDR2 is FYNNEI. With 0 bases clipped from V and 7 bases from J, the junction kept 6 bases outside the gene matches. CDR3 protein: CASSEADRGNFEAFF. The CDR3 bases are TGTGCCAGCAGTGAAGCGGACAGGGGCAACTTTGAAGCTTTCTTT. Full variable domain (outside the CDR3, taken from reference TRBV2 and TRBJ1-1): EPEVTQTPSHQVTQMGQEVILRCVPISNHLYFYWYRQILGQKVEFLVSFYNNEISEKSEIFDDQFSVERPDGSNFTLKIRSTKLEDSAMYFCASSEADRGNFEAFFGQGTRLTVV.

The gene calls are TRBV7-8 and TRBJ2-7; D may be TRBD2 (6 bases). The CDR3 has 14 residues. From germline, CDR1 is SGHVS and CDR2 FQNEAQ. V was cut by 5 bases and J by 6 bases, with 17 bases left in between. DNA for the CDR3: TGTGCCAGCAGCCCCTCCCCGCGGGGCAGCGAGCAGTACTTC. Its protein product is CASSPSPRGSEQYF.

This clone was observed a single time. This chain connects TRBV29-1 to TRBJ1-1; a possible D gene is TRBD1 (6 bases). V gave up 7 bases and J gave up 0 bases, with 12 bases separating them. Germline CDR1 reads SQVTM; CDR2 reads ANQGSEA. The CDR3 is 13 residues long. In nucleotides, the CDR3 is TGCAGCGCCTACCGACAGGTGAACACTGAAGCTTTCTTT. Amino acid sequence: CSAYRQVNTEAFF.

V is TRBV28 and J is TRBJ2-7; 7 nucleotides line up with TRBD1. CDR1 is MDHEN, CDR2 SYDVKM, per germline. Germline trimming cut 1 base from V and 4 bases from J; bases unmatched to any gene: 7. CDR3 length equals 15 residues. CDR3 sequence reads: CASSLLPGQRYEQYF. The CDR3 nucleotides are TGTGCCAGCAGTTTATTACCGGGACAGAGATACGAGCAGTACTTC. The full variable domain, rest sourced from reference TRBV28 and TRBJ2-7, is DVKVTQSSRYLVKRTGEKVFLECVQDMDHENMFWYRQDPGLGLRLIYFSYDVKMKEKGDIPEGYSVSREKKERFSLILESASTNQTSMYLCASSLLPGQRYEQYFGPGTRLTVT.

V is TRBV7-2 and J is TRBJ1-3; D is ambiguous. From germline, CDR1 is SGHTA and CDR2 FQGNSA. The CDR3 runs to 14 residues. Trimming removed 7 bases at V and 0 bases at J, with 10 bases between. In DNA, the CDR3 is TGTGCCAGCACCGGACCGGTCTCTGGAAACACCATATATTTT. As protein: CASTGPVSGNTIYF. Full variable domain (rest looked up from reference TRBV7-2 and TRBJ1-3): GAGVSQSPSNKVTEKGKDVELRCDPISGHTALYWYRQSLGQGLEFLIYFQGNSAPDKSGLPSDRFSAERTGGSVSTLTIQRTQQEDSAVYLCASTGPVSGNTIYFGEGSWLTVV.

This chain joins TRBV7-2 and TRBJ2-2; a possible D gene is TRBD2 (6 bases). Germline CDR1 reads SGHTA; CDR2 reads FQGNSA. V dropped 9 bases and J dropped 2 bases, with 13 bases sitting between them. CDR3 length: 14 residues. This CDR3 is CASRGGRNTGELFF. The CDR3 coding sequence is TGTGCCAGTCGTGGGGGGAGAAACACCGGGGAGCTGTTTTTT.

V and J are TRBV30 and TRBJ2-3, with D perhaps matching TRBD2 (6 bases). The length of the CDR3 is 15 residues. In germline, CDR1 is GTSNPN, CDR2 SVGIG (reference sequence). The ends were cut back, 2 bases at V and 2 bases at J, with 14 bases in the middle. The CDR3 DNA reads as TGTGCCTGGAGTTCCACCGGGACTCTCACAGATACGCAGTATTTT. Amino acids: CAWSSTGTLTDTQYF.

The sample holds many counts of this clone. The CDR3 coding sequence is TGTGCCAGCAGCCAGACTGACGGACGCTATGGCTACACCTTC. Translated, it gives CASSQTDGRYGYTF. The chain carries TRBV14 and TRBJ1-2; no clear D gene. The CDR3 is made up of 14 amino acids. V gave up 3 bases and J gave up 4 bases, with 12 bases separating them. Germline V gene data show CDR1 as SGHDN and CDR2 as FVKESK.

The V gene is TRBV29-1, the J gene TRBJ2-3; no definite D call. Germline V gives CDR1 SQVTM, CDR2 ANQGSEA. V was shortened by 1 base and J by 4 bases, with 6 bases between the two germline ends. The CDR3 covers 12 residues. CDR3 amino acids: CSVEGVADTQYF. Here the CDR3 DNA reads TGCAGCGTTGAAGGGGTCGCAGATACGCAGTATTTT.